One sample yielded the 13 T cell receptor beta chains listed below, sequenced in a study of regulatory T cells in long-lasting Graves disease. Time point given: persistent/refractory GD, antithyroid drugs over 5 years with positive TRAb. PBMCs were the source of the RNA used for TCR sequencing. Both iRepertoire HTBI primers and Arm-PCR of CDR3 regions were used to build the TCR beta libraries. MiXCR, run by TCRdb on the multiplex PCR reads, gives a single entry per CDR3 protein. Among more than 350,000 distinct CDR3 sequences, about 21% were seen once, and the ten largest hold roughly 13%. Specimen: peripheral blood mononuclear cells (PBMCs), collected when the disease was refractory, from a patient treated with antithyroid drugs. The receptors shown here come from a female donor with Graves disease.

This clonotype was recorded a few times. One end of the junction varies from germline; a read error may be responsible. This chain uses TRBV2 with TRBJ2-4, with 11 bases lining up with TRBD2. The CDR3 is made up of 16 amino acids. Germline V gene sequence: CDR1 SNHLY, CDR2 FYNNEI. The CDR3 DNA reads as TGCGCCAGCAGTTCGATACTAGCGGGAGATTGGAACATTCAGTACTTC. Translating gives CASSSILAGDWNIQYF.

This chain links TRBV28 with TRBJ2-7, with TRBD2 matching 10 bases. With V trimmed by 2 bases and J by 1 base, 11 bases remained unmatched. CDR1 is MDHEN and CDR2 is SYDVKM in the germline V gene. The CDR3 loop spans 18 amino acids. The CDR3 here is CASSLGQASGSFSYEQYF. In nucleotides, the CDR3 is TGTGCCAGCAGTTTAGGCCAGGCTAGCGGGAGCTTTTCCTACGAGCAGTACTTC.

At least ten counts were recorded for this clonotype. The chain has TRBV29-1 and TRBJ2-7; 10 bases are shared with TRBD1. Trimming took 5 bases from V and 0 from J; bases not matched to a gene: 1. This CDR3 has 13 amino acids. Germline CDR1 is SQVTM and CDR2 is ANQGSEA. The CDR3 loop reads CSVRTGGSYEQYF. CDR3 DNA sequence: TGCAGCGTTCGGACAGGGGGCTCCTACGAGCAGTACTTC.

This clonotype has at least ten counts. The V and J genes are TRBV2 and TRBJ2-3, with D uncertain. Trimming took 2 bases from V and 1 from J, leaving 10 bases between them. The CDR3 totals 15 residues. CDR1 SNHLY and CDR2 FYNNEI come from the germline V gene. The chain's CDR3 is CASSEKRLGTDTQYF. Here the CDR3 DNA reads TGTGCCAGCAGTGAAAAGAGGTTAGGCACAGATACGCAGTATTTT. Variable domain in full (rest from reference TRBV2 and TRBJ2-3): EPEVTQTPSHQVTQMGQEVILRCVPISNHLYFYWYRQILGQKVEFLVSFYNNEISEKSEIFDDQFSVERPDGSNFTLKIRSTKLEDSAMYFCASSEKRLGTDTQYFGPGTRLTVL.

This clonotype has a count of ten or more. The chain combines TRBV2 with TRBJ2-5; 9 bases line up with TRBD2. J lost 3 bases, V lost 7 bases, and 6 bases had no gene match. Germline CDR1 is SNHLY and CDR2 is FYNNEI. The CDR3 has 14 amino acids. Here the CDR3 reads CASTRTSVEETQYF. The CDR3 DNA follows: TGTGCCAGCACTCGGACTAGCGTAGAAGAGACCCAGTACTTC.

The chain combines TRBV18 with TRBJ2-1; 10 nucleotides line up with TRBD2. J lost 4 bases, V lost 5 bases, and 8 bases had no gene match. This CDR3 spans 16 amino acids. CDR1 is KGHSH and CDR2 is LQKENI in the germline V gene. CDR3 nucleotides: TGTGCCAGCTCATTACCGGGACTAGCGATGTACAATGAGCAGTTCTTC. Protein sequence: CASSLPGLAMYNEQFF.

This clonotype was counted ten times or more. CDR3 sequence: CASSSPDRGHTEAFF. Written as DNA, the CDR3 is TGTGCCAGCAGTAGCCCTGACAGGGGGCACACTGAAGCTTTCTTT. The genes are TRBV28 and TRBJ1-1; TRBD1 aligns across 10 bases. V lost 5 bases and J lost 3; bases outside the gene matches: 6. The germline V gene has CDR1 MDHEN and CDR2 SYDVKM. There are 15 residues in the CDR3.

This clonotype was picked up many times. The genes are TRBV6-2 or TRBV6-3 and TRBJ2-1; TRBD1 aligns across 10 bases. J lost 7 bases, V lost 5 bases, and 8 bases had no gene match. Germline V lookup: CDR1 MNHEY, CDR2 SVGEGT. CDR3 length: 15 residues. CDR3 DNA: TGTGCCAGCAGTGCCGGGACAGGGGAATCAAATGAGCAGTTCTTC. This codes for CASSAGTGESNEQFF.

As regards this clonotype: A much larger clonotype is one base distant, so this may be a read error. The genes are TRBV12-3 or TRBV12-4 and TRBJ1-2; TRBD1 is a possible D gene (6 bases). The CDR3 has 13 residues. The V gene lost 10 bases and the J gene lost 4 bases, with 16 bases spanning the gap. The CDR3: CATSGAAVYGYTF. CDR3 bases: TGTGCCACCTCAGGGGCGGCAGTCTATGGCTACACCTTC.

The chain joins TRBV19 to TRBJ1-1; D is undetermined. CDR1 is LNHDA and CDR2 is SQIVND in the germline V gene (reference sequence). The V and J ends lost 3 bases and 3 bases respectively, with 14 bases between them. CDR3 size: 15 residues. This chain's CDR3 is CASSIQSVGHTEAFF. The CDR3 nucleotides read TGTGCCAGTAGTATCCAATCCGTTGGCCACACTGAAGCTTTCTTT.

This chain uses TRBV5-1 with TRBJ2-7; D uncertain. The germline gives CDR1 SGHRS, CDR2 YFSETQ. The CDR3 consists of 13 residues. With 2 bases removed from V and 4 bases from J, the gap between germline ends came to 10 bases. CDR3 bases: TGCGCCAGCAGCTTACAACAGCAATACGAGCAGTACTTC. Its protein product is CASSLQQQYEQYF.

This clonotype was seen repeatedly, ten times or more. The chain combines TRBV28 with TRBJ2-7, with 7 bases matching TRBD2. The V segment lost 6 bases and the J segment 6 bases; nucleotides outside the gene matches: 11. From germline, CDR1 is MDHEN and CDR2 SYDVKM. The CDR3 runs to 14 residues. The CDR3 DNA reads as TGTGCCAGCAGCCTCACCGGGACTACGGGCGAGCAGTACTTC. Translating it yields CASSLTGTTGEQYF.

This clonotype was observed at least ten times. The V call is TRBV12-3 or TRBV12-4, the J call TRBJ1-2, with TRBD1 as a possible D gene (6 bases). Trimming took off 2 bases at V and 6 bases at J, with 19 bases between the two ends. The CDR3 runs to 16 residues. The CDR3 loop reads CASSLWVMDSRDGYTF. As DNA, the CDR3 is TGTGCCAGCAGTTTATGGGTGATGGACAGTCGGGATGGCTACACCTTC.